A selection of T cell receptor beta chains follows, all from one sample in a study of early stage breast cancer tumors. Here immunoSEQ multiplex PCR was the method, and the copy in TCRdb shows in-frame clones only, minus some. The sample records approximately 70,000 clones, roughly 80% being singletons. Sequencing was carried out using blood. These TCRs come from a person in their 40s with breast cancer. Both conserved end residues are part of each CDR3. The D gene is left open where the match is weak. Where a row states a size, it is once, few, many or the class of an expanded clone; other rows omit it.

j_call v_call d_call clone_size cdr3_nt cdr3_aa
TRBJ2-7 TRBV6-1 TRBD1 NA TGTGCCAGCAGTGAAATACAGGGGGTGAGCGAGCAGTACTTC CASSEIQGVSEQYF
TRBJ2-5 TRBV7-9 TRBD1 NA TGTGCCAGCAGCCGATGGGGACAGGGATCGGTAGAGACCCAGTACTTC CASSRWGQGSVETQYF
TRBJ1-5 TRBV14 TRBD1 few TGTGCCAGCAGCGCTCAGGGGGCAAGGCAGCCCCAGCATTTT CASSAQGARQPQHF
TRBJ2-1 TRBV4-1 TRBD2 NA TGCGCCAGCAGCCAAGATTCGGGGACTACTTGGGATGAGCAGTTCTTC CASSQDSGTTWDEQFF
TRBJ1-2 TRBV18 TRBD1 NA TGTGCCAGCTCACCTAACCCAGGTCCCGGACAGGGGTCCGATGGCTACACCTTC CASSPNPGPGQGSDGYTF
TRBJ2-5 TRBV2 NA NA TGTGCCAGCAGTGTTCTGAGGTACCAAGAGACCCAGTACTTC CASSVLRYQETQYF
TRBJ2-2 TRBV5-4 NA NA TGTGCCAGCAGCTTGAATAGCGGTAACACCGGGGAGCTGTTTTTT CASSLNSGNTGELFF
TRBJ2-5 TRBV7-6 NA NA TGTGCCAGCAGCTTATGGGGGGAGAGAGAGACCCAGTACTTC CASSLWGERETQYF
TRBJ1-3 TRBV5-1 NA NA TGCGCCAGCAGTATGGGCTCTGGAAACACCATATATTTT CASSMGSGNTIYF
TRBJ2-3 TRBV7-3 NA NA TGTGCCAGCAGCTCCCTAGCAGACACAGATACGCAGTATTTT CASSSLADTDTQYF
TRBJ1-2 TRBV5-1 NA NA TGCGCCAGCAGCCCACCCCGGGTAGAGTATGGCTACACCTTC CASSPPRVEYGYTF
TRBJ2-2 TRBV27 TRBD2 NA TGTGCCAGCAGTTTTGCGGGACTAGCGACCGGGGAGCTGTTTTTT CASSFAGLATGELFF
TRBJ2-5 TRBV11-2 NA once TGTGCCAGCAGCTCGCTCTACCAAGAGACCCAGTACTTC CASSSLYQETQYF
TRBJ2-3 TRBV2 TRBD1 NA TGTGCCACTCACATTACCGGGACAGGGTATTTCACAGATACGCAGTATTTT CATHITGTGYFTDTQYF
TRBJ2-3 TRBV6-6 NA NA TGTGCCAGCAGTTACCCGCAGGCGTCAGGGTCGACGCAGTATTTT CASSYPQASGSTQYF
TRBJ2-7 TRBV11-1 TRBD2 NA TGTGCCAGCAGCTTGTTTAGCGGGAGTGATCTCTACGAGCAGTACTTC CASSLFSGSDLYEQYF
TRBJ1-2 TRBV7-3 NA few TGTGCCAGCAGCCCAGGGTATATCGATGGCTACACCTTC CASSPGYIDGYTF
TRBJ2-1 TRBV6-5 NA once TGTGCCAGCAGTCGAGGGACCCAGCAGTTCTTC CASSRGTQQFF
TRBJ2-7 TRBV7-2 TRBD2 NA TGTGCCAGCAGCTTAGCTAGCGGGAGCACCTACGAGCAGTACTTC CASSLASGSTYEQYF
TRBJ2-7 TRBV19 TRBD2 NA TGTGCCAGTAGTAAATCCCACGGGAGGGCGTACTACGAGCAGTACTTC CASSKSHGRAYYEQYF
TRBJ2-1 TRBV11-2 NA NA TGTGCCAGCAGCTTAGACGCAAGGACCGATGAGCAGTTCTTC CASSLDARTDEQFF
TRBJ1-1 TRBV28 NA NA TGTGCCAGCAGCTCGTGGGCCCCACAAACTGAAGCTTTCTTT CASSSWAPQTEAFF
TRBJ1-2 TRBV28 NA NA TGTGCCAGCAGTCTTCGACTGGGCTATGGCTACACCTTC CASSLRLGYGYTF
TRBJ2-7 TRBV9 NA NA TGTGCCAGCAGCGTGAGATGGGGGGACTACGAGCAGTACTTC CASSVRWGDYEQYF
TRBJ2-1 TRBV14 TRBD2 NA TGTGCCAGCAGCCCCATCGGACTAGCGGGAGGCCAGAGCTCCTACAATGAGCAGTTCTTC CASSPIGLAGGQSSYNEQFF
TRBJ2-7 TRBV12-5 NA NA TGTGCTAGTGGTGGGGGGCCCAAGGGCTCCTACGAGCAGTACTTC CASGGGPKGSYEQYF
TRBJ2-1 TRBV7-9 TRBD2 NA TGTGCCAGCAGCCCCGGACTAGCGGGATCGAATGAGCAGTTCTTC CASSPGLAGSNEQFF
TRBJ2-5 TRBV5-1 TRBD1 NA TGCGCCAGCAGCTTGGGGACAGGGGAGACCCAGTACTTC CASSLGTGETQYF
TRBJ2-5 TRBV27 TRBD2 NA TGTGCCAGCAGTACTAGCGGTGCGGAGACCCAGTACTTC CASSTSGAETQYF
TRBJ2-3 TRBV29-1 TRBD1 once TGCAGCGTTGGGCACAGGGGCCTACTCACAGATACGCAGTATTTT CSVGHRGLLTDTQYF
TRBJ2-5 TRBV11-2 TRBD2 NA TGTGCCAGCAGCCCTACTAGCGGAATTCAAGAGACCCAGTACTTC CASSPTSGIQETQYF
TRBJ2-3 TRBV27 NA NA TGTGCCAGCAGTTTTCTCCGGGGCACAGATACGCAGTATTTT CASSFLRGTDTQYF
TRBJ1-1 TRBV27 TRBD1 NA TGTGCCAGCAGTTCGACGACAGGGCGTGACACTGAAGCTTTCTTT CASSSTTGRDTEAFF
TRBJ2-7 TRBV6-1 NA NA TGTGCCAGCAGTGAAGCTATACCGTCCTGGACTGCTTGGTCCATCTACGAGCAGTACTTC CASSEAIPSWTAWSIYEQYF
TRBJ2-7 TRBV6-1 TRBD2 NA TGTGCCAGCGGACCGATAGCGGGTTCAGAGGGCGAGCAGTACTTC CASGPIAGSEGEQYF
TRBJ1-4 TRBV15 TRBD1 NA TGTGCCACCAGCAGCGATTTCAACCCGGGGACAGTAAAAGAAAAACTGTTTTTT CATSSDFNPGTVKEKLFF
TRBJ1-2 TRBV2 NA NA TGTGCCAGCAGTGAGGGGGCCCGAGGGGACTATGGCTACACCTTC CASSEGARGDYGYTF
TRBJ2-3 TRBV27 NA NA TGTGCCAGTTCCTTAACCGCGGTTTTTGGGGCAGATACGCAGTATTTT CASSLTAVFGADTQYF
TRBJ2-7 TRBV28 TRBD1 NA TGTGCCAGCAGTTTAGCCAGGGGGCAGACTTACGAGCAGTACTTC CASSLARGQTYEQYF
TRBJ1-5 TRBV6-6 NA NA TGTGCCAGCAGTGACCAAGGGGGAGGCAATCAGCCCCAGCATTTT CASSDQGGGNQPQHF
TRBJ1-2 TRBV5-1 TRBD1 NA TGCGCCAGCAGCTCCCAGGGGGAGGACTATGGCTACACCTTC CASSSQGEDYGYTF
TRBJ1-2 TRBV28 TRBD1 NA TGTGCCAGCAGTTTACGACAGGGGGCCGCCTATGGCTACACCTTC CASSLRQGAAYGYTF
TRBJ1-3 TRBV19 NA NA TGTGCCAGTAGCCCGGACAGTGGAAACACCATATATTTT CASSPDSGNTIYF
TRBJ1-5 TRBV28 TRBD1 NA TGTGCCAGCTCTTCCAGGGGGATTTTCGATCAGCCCCAGCATTTT CASSSRGIFDQPQHF
TRBJ2-3 TRBV28 NA once TGTGCCAGCAGCCCGGGCGGTGACAGGGATACGCAGTATTTT CASSPGGDRDTQYF
TRBJ2-1 TRBV7-9 TRBD2 NA TGTGCCAGCAGCCCCGGGACTAGGAGGAATGAGCAGTTCTTC CASSPGTRRNEQFF